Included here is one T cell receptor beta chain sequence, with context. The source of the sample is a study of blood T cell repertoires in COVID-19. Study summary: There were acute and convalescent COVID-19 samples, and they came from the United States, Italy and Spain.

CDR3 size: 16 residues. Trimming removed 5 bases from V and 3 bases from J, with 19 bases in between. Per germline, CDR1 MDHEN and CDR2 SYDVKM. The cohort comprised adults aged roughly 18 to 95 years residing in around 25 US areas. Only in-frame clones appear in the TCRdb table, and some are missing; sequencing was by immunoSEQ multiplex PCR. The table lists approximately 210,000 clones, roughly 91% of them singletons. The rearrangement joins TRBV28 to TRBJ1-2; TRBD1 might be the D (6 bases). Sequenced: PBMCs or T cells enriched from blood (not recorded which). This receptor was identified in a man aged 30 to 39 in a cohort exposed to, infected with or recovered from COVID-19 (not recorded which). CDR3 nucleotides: TGTGCCAGCAGTCCCGGGGACGGGACAACCTACTATGGCTACACCTTC. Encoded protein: CASSPGDGTTYYGYTF.